This T cell receptor beta chain was obtained from a study of tumor-infiltrating lymphocytes in primary liver carcinoma. This clonotype was found once. Without the conserved terminal phenylalanine or tryptophan, this CDR3 likely stems from a read error. This CDR3 has 14 amino acids. The germline CDR1 and CDR2 sequences are SGHAT and FQDESV (reference sequence). V gave up 9 bases and J gave up 3 bases; unmatched junction bases: 11. A primer in the constant region served to generate TCR beta cDNA from 500 to 600 ng of total RNA. ARM-PCR was slightly modified, and three nested multiplex PCR rounds with it gave rise to the TCR beta libraries. Primers for the first two PCR rounds were TRBV1-TRBV30 forward primers and a C-beta reverse primer (around 11 cycles per round). TCRdb fed the multiplex PCR reads into MiXCR, producing one record per CDR3 protein. Of fewer than 250,000 distinct CDR3 sequences detected, around three fifths appear once; the ten largest clones hold 5.5% to 9%.

Blood RNA originated from unsorted whole blood, with germline DNA additionally extracted. The sequence was collected from a woman aged 60-70 years with primary liver carcinoma and hepatitis B virus infection. Sequenced input: peripheral blood. The genes are TRBV11-1 and TRBJ2-7; the match to TRBD2 covers 7 bases. This CDR3 is CASSNLGTNYEQYS. CDR3 DNA sequence: TGTGCCAGTAGCAACCTCGGGACTAACTACGAGCAGTACTCC.